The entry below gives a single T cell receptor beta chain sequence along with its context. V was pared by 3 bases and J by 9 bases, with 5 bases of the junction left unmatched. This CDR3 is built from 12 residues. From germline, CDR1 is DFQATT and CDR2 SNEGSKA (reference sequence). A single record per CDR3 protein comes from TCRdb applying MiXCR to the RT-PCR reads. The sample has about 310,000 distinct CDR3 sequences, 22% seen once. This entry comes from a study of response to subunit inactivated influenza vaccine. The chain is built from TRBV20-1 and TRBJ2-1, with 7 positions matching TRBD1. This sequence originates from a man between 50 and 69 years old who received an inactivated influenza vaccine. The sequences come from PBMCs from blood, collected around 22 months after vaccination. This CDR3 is CSASLAGGEQFF. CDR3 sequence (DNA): TGCAGTGCTAGCCTAGCAGGGGGTGAGCAGTTCTTC.